The 4 T cell receptor beta chains below all came from one sample that was sequenced in a study of T cells after posttransplantation cyclophosphamide. The assay was immunoSEQ multiplex PCR, and TCRdb's table has in-frame clones only and misses some. The sample has almost 7,000 clones; over 85% are singletons. A marrow graft followed busulfan-fludarabine conditioning, with cyclophosphamide on days +3 and +4. The material was CD8+ T cells sorted from blood, obtained after allogeneic stem cell transplant with posttransplant cyclophosphamide. These receptors were collected from a male patient between 55 and 70 years old who received an allogeneic stem cell transplant from a related donor and was CMV-positive. A subset of T cells may come from the graft donor.

This clone is large. The V gene is TRBV4-1, the J gene TRBJ2-1; 8 bases agree with TRBD1. The CDR3 runs to 16 residues. Germline V gene lookup returns CDR1 MGHRA and CDR2 YSYEKL. Trimming took 7 bases from V and 4 from J; bases not matched to a gene: 12. The DNA of the CDR3 is TGCGCCAGCACCCCTAAGGAGCAGGGGGCTTACAATGAGCAGTTCTTC. This translates into CASTPKEQGAYNEQFF.

The chain employs TRBV11-2 and TRBJ1-2; D gene ambiguous. Germline-derived CDR1 and CDR2 are SGHAT and FQNNGV. The CDR3 is made up of 13 amino acids. V lost 0 bases, J lost 3 bases, and 5 bases lay in between. In nucleotides, the CDR3 is TGTGCCAGCAGCTTAGACAACTACTATGGCTACACCTTC. Translated, it gives CASSLDNYYGYTF.

In regard to this clone: One end of the junction is discordant with germline, which a read error may explain. This chain connects TRBV5-1 to TRBJ2-7, with D possibly TRBD2 on 5 matching bases. Per germline, CDR1 SGHRS and CDR2 YFSETQ. The length of the CDR3 is 13 residues. The CDR3 bases are TGCGCCAGCAGCTCTGTGTTGGGCGGGTGGCAGGACTTC. Amino acid sequence: CASSSVLGGWQDF. Drawing the rest from reference TRBV5-1 and TRBJ2-7, the complete variable domain is KAGVTQTPRYLIKTRGQQVTLSCSPISGHRSVSWYQQTPGQGLQFLFEYFSETQRNKGNFPGRFSGRQFSNSRSEMNVSTLELGDSALYLCASSSVLGGWQDFGPGTRLTVT.

The chain joins TRBV2 to TRBJ1-2; the D gene is possibly TRBD1 (6 bases). This CDR3 contains 15 residues. V was cut by 2 bases and J by 3 bases, with 13 bases left in between. The germline V gene has CDR1 SNHLY and CDR2 FYNNEI. The chain's CDR3 is CASSELGAVDYGYTF. The DNA of the CDR3 is TGTGCCAGCAGTGAATTGGGGGCGGTAGACTATGGCTACACCTTC.